This T cell receptor beta chain was identified during a study of PD-1 blockade in classical Hodgkin lymphoma. Study-wide background: Treatment was intravenous nivolumab, 3 mg/kg every 2 weeks, until progression. Study conclusions and caveats: CD4+ TCR diversity climbed significantly by C4D1, unlike CD8+ TCR diversity. For complete responders, baseline diversity was comparable to that of newly diagnosed patients.

Germline CDR1 is MGHRA and CDR2 is YSYEKL. With 3 bases clipped from V and 2 bases from J, the junction kept 3 bases outside the gene matches. This CDR3 spans 15 amino acids. Time point given: cycle 4 day 1 (C4D1), after about 6 weeks of nivolumab. Every patient experienced relapse after autologous stem cell transplantation, and brentuximab vedotin exposure varied. This clone was counted a few times. What it binds is unknown. Method: immunoSEQ multiplex PCR; TCRdb's copy keeps in-frame clones and lacks some. The data show over 80,000 clones, around 80% seen once. The V gene is TRBV4-1, the J gene TRBJ1-4; 7 bases line up with TRBD1. This receptor was obtained from a human donor with classical Hodgkin lymphoma. The source material was peripheral blood mononuclear cells (PBMCs), sampled before the fourth cycle of nivolumab. The DNA of the CDR3 is TGCGCCAGCAGCCAGGGACAGACTACTAATGAAAAACTGTTTTTT. Translation gives CASSQGQTTNEKLFF.